This T cell receptor (beta chain) originates from a study of blood T cell repertoires in COVID-19. Study-wide context: Samples representing acute and convalescent COVID-19 were sourced from the United States, Italy and Spain. T cells, B-cell-depleted T cells, or PBMCs provided the cDNA or gDNA that served as material.

Germline CDR1 is MNHNY and CDR2 is SVGAGI (reference sequence). V lost 0 bases, J lost 4 bases, and 15 bases lay in between. The CDR3 runs 16 residues. The authors' processing: Amplification with reference gene primers provided the estimates of nucleated cell counts. The assay was immunoSEQ multiplex PCR, and TCRdb's table has in-frame clones only and misses some. D and trimming were read from the DNA, whereas the V and J calls and clone size are those reported in that table. This table has 150,000 to 200,000 clones, roughly 76% appearing once. V gene TRBV6-6 combines with J gene TRBJ1-2, with a possible D match to TRBD1 (6 bases). The sequence was obtained from a woman aged 50 to 60 with active or convalescent COVID-19. Specimen: peripheral blood. CDR3 residues: CASSYSNRVESYGYTF. CDR3 DNA: TGTGCCAGCAGTTACTCTAACAGGGTGGAGTCCTATGGCTACACCTTC.